Listed below are T cell receptor beta chains from one sample, sequenced in a study of CXCR3-negative and CXCR3-positive naive CD8 T cells. TCRdb reprocessed the 5' RACE reads, with one entry per CDR3 protein and no DNA. In all, the sample yields about 130,000 distinct CDR3 sequences. Sequencing input: naive CXCR3- CD8+ T cells from blood. These TCRs come from a human donor in good health. Some clones in this sample may be carry-over from other donors' samples. Both conserved end residues are part of each CDR3.

>TRBJ2-1|TRBV7-8
CASSSSFESGAPWNEQFF
>TRBJ2-7|TRBV27
CASSTPKTYEQYF
>TRBJ2-1|TRBV6-6
CASSYWPGTENNEQFF
>TRBJ2-7|TRBV3-1
CASSPPGREQYF
>TRBJ2-7|TRBV7-9
CASSFSGTGTYEQYF
>TRBJ2-5|TRBV7-9
CASSLVFQETQYF
>TRBJ2-1|TRBV2
CASSAHQAYNEQFF
>TRBJ2-7|TRBV7-9
CAISASGSLFEQYF
>TRBJ2-3|TRBV7-9
CASSIITDTQYF
>TRBJ1-1|TRBV29-1
CSVVGTGGGRTEAFF
>TRBJ2-5|TRBV28
CASSRSGTEETQYF
>TRBJ2-7|TRBV15
CATSRDAGESYEQYF
>TRBJ2-1|TRBV9
CASSVARTSGGDEQFF
>TRBJ2-1|TRBV7-6
CASSLVSAGVNEQFF
>TRBJ2-5|TRBV19
CASSDETDTYQETQYF
>TRBJ1-6|TRBV6-5
CASSYFQGSNSPLHF
>TRBJ1-1|TRBV29-1
CSVRDREGAEAFF
>TRBJ1-2|TRBV21-1
CASSKAPRDRIRRASGWVYGYTF
>TRBJ2-6|TRBV20-1
CSASFGTPSLSGANVLTF
>TRBJ2-7|TRBV13
CATSLALAGYEQYF
>TRBJ2-2|TRBV11-2
CASSLGANTGELFF
>TRBJ1-5|TRBV19
CASSIFGRNQPQHF
>TRBJ2-1|TRBV4-2
CASSQEASGAYNEQFF
>TRBJ1-5|TRBV2
CASSDGRQPQHF
>TRBJ2-7|TRBV7-9
CASSPPDDKSYEQYF
>TRBJ2-7|TRBV5-5
CASSLEVRLSYEQYF
>TRBJ1-1|TRBV12-3/TRBV12-4
CASKTTMNTEAFF
>TRBJ2-3|TRBV7-2
CASSPSGYTDTQYF
>TRBJ2-7|TRBV2
CASSEALRGQGYEQYF
>TRBJ2-7|TRBV5-1
CASSLSIAGGNEQYF
>TRBJ2-7|TRBV7-9
CASSPPAGPEQYF
>TRBJ1-6|TRBV7-2
CASSRRDPSYNSPLHF
>TRBJ2-2|TRBV12-3/TRBV12-4
CATSGQLTGELFF
>TRBJ2-7|TRBV12-3/TRBV12-4
CASSVSRDKTYEQYF
>TRBJ2-7|TRBV6-2/TRBV6-3
CASRKDAYLPEQYF
>TRBJ1-1|TRBV19
CASGSGVREIPEAFF
>TRBJ1-2|TRBV7-9
CASSSAGTEPMKGYTF
>TRBJ2-1|TRBV3-1
CASSQEGLAIYNEQFF
>TRBJ2-7|TRBV7-9
CASTLPPTSGYEQYF
>TRBJ2-1|TRBV6-5
CASSYSLSNEQFF
>TRBJ2-3|TRBV5-1
CASSKGLAGDEDTQYF
>TRBJ2-3|TRBV29-1
CSATTSSSTDTQYF
>TRBJ2-7|TRBV15
CATSRVGSEQYF
>TRBJ2-7|TRBV5-4
CASSLSREHYEQYF
>TRBJ2-1|TRBV11-2
CASSPTGSSYNEQFF
>TRBJ2-2|TRBV13
CASSPALGQGLDGELFF
>TRBJ1-1|TRBV5-1
CASKVGNTEAFF
>TRBJ2-1|TRBV6-5
CASSGQPYNEQFF
>TRBJ1-1|TRBV7-3
CASGRGGTEAFF
>TRBJ2-7|TRBV7-9
CASSSDLAGGPHEQYF
>TRBJ1-1|TRBV4-3
CASSQGEESLNTEAFF
>TRBJ2-7|TRBV7-9
CASSLSNEQYF
>TRBJ1-1|TRBV27
CASSTAGLQGLTEAFF
>TRBJ2-3|TRBV9
CASSVESGGATDTQYF
>TRBJ2-4|TRBV7-3
CASSPLGGGGAQNIQYF